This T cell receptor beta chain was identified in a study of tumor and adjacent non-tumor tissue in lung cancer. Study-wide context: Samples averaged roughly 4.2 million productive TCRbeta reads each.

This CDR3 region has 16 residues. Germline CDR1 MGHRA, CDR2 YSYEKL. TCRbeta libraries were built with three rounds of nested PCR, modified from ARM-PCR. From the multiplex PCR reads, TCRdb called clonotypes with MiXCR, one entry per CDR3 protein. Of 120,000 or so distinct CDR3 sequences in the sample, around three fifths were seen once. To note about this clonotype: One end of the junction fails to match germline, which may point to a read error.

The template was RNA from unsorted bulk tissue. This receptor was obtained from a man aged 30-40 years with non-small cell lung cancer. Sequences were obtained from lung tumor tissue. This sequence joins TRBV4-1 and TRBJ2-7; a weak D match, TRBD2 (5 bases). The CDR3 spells CASSQDERGNTYEQYF. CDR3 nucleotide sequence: TGCGCCAGCAGCCAAGATGAACGGGGAAACACCTACGAACAGTACTTC.